These 32 T cell receptor beta chains were all obtained from the same sample, sequenced in a study of blood T cell repertoires in COVID-19. Libraries were prepared by immunoSEQ multiplex PCR; TCRdb keeps only in-frame clonotypes and omits some of them. The sample includes approximately 90,000 clones, 89% of them seen just once. Specimen: peripheral blood. The receptors here all came from a man aged 55 to 69 with COVID-19, enrolled during active disease.

This chain links TRBV9 with TRBJ1-1; no definite D call. The CDR3 sequence is 13 residues long. V lost 0 bases to trimming and J lost 5 bases, with 8 bases between them. Germline CDR1 and CDR2: SGDLS and YYNGEE. CDR3 bases: TGTGCCAGCAGCGTAGGGAGGGAGACTGAAGCTTTCTTT. It specifies CASSVGRETEAFF. The entire variable domain, with the rest obtained from reference TRBV9 and TRBJ1-1, is as follows: DSGVTQTPKHLITATGQRVTLRCSPRSGDLSVYWYQQSLDQGLQFLIQYYNGEERAKGNILERFSAQQFPDLHSELNLSSLELGDSALYFCASSVGRETEAFFGQGTRLTVV.

This clone was picked up one time. The chain couples TRBV2 to TRBJ1-2; 7 positions match TRBD1. The V and J ends lost 5 bases and 7 bases, in that order; junction bases with no gene match: 7. The CDR3 extends over 13 amino acids. Germline values: CDR1 SNHLY, CDR2 FYNNEI. The CDR3 region has the DNA TGTGCCAGCAGTAAGACAGGGTTGGGTGGCTACACCTTC. As protein: CASSKTGLGGYTF.

The V and J genes are TRBV18 and TRBJ1-6; D is undetermined. This CDR3 has 15 amino acids. V dropped 3 bases and J dropped 8 bases, with 14 bases sitting between them. Germline V gene data show CDR1 as KGHSH and CDR2 as LQKENI. For the CDR3, the DNA is TGTGCCAGCTCACCCCGGACCGGGGAGGATTCACCCCTCCACTTT. Amino acids: CASSPRTGEDSPLHF.

This chain connects TRBV6-5 to TRBJ1-5; D is unclear. The V gene's germline CDR1 is MNHEY and CDR2 SVGAGI. CDR3 length: 15 residues. Deletions cut 6 bases from V and 4 bases from J, with 16 bases between. Here the CDR3 reads CASSVGVLGNQPQHF. DNA of the CDR3: TGTGCCAGCAGCGTCGGGGTATTGGGAAATCAGCCCCAGCATTTT.

This chain connects TRBV15 to TRBJ1-5; D possibly corresponds to TRBD1 (5 bases). Germline V gene sequence: CDR1 LNHNV, CDR2 YYDKDF (reference sequence). There are 15 residues in the CDR3. V was clipped by 0 bases and J by 5 bases, with 11 bases between them. This CDR3 reads CATSRDFAGYQPQHF. The CDR3 nucleotides are TGTGCCACCAGCAGAGATTTTGCAGGGTATCAGCCCCAGCATTTT.

CDR3 sequence reads: CSIQVEGDSWTEAFF. CDR3 DNA sequence: TGCAGCATCCAAGTAGAGGGGGACAGCTGGACTGAAGCTTTCTTT. The chain employs TRBV29-1 and TRBJ1-1, with 7 bases lining up with TRBD1. This CDR3 region has 15 residues. Germline CDR1 is SQVTM and CDR2 is ANQGSEA. The V gene end was trimmed by 8 bases and the J gene end by 5 bases; junction bases not matched to a gene: 17.

The V and J genes are TRBV27 and TRBJ2-7, with TRBD2 matching 9 bases. Per germline, CDR1 MNHEY and CDR2 SMNVEV (reference sequence). This CDR3 is built from 15 residues. Unmatched junction bases numbered 8, after V lost 4 bases and J lost 4 bases. Written as DNA, the CDR3 is TGTGCCAGCAGTTCTTTAGCGGGAGTAGGATACGAGCAGTACTTC. This sequence encodes CASSSLAGVGYEQYF.

The chain uses TRBV27 and TRBJ1-2, with D possibly matching TRBD1 (6 bases). Trimming took off 7 bases at V and 3 bases at J, with 12 bases between the two ends. From germline, CDR1 is MNHEY and CDR2 SMNVEV (reference sequence). The length of the CDR3 is 13 residues. The CDR3 bases are TGTGCCAGCAAACAGGGAAATTACTATGGCTACACCTTC. As protein: CASKQGNYYGYTF.

The chain uses TRBV5-4 and TRBJ2-3, with unresolved D. CDR1 and CDR2 from the germline V gene are SGHNT and YYREEE (reference sequence). Trimming left V 3 bases short and J 2 bases short, with 7 bases between. The CDR3 is 13 amino acids. The CDR3 DNA follows: TGTGCCAGCAGCTACCCTATCACAGATACGCAGTATTTT. The encoded protein is CASSYPITDTQYF.

The rearrangement uses TRBV30 and TRBJ2-2, with TRBD2 identical over 10 bases. Germline V gene sequence: CDR1 GTSNPN, CDR2 SVGIG (reference sequence). This CDR3 has 15 residues. J gave up 6 bases and V 2 bases, and 6 bases lay outside the gene matches. As DNA, the CDR3 is TGTGCCTGGAGTTCCGGGACTAGCGTATCCGGGGAGCTGTTTTTT. Translation gives CAWSSGTSVSGELFF.

V is TRBV29-1 and J is TRBJ2-7, with D possibly being TRBD1 (8 bases). V gave up 4 bases and J gave up 7 bases, with 23 bases separating them. From germline, CDR1 is SQVTM and CDR2 ANQGSEA. The CDR3 is made up of 15 amino acids. CDR3 in DNA: TGCAGCGTTGGAAGACAGGGGACTACCGCGGGGGAGCAGTACTTC. Its translation is CSVGRQGTTAGEQYF.

This rearrangement joins TRBV6-5 to TRBJ2-7; 11 positions agree with TRBD2. Germline assignment: CDR1 MNHEY and CDR2 SVGAGI. Trimming took 6 bases from V and 1 from J; bases not matched to a gene: 5. The length of the CDR3 is 15 residues. The DNA of the CDR3 is TGTGCCAGCAGGGTAGCGGGAGGGCAATCCTACGAGCAGTACTTC. Its translation is CASRVAGGQSYEQYF.

The chain links TRBV3-1 (or the pseudogene TRBV3-2) to TRBJ2-7; the D is unclear. CDR3 length: 12 amino acids. V was cut by 0 bases and J by 6 bases, with 6 bases left in between. Germline lookup yields CDR1 LGHDT and CDR2 YNNKEL (reference sequence). In DNA, the CDR3 is TGTGCCAGCAGCCAAGATGGCTTCGAGCAGTACTTC. Translated: CASSQDGFEQYF.

The V and J genes are TRBV12-3 or TRBV12-4 and TRBJ2-7; D gene uncertain. V was trimmed by 1 base and J by 3 bases, leaving 7 bases between them. The CDR3 runs 13 residues. Here the CDR3 reads CASSLGRFYEQYF. The CDR3 DNA reads as TGTGCCAGCAGTTTAGGCCGGTTCTACGAGCAGTACTTC.

The CDR3 DNA sequence: TGTGCCAGCAGCACCCGACAGGGGGCGGCTTACAATGAGCAGTTCTTC. This gives the protein CASSTRQGAAYNEQFF. The chain links TRBV6-2 or TRBV6-3 to TRBJ2-1, with 10 positions matching TRBD1. Germline CDR1 reads MNHEY; CDR2 reads SVGEGT. The CDR3 is 16 residues long. After removal of 6 bases from V and 4 bases from J, the junction contained 9 bases not matched to a gene.

The rearrangement joins TRBV10-2 to TRBJ2-7; D is perhaps TRBD1 (6 bases). Trimming left V 3 bases short and J 0 bases short, with 12 bases between. Germline V gene data show CDR1 as WSHSY and CDR2 as SAAADI. The length of the CDR3 is 15 residues. CDR3 DNA sequence: TGCGCCAGCAGTGAAGACAGGTCCAACTCCTACGAGCAGTACTTC. As protein: CASSEDRSNSYEQYF.

The CDR3 reads CASSQQVRETQYF. CDR3 bases: TGTGCCAGCTCACAGCAGGTCCGAGAGACCCAGTACTTC. The rearrangement uses TRBV18 and TRBJ2-5, with unresolved D. Germline CDR1 and CDR2: KGHSH and LQKENI. The CDR3 length is 13 residues. V was trimmed by 4 bases and J by 4 bases, leaving 10 bases between them.

This chain joins TRBV10-1 and TRBJ1-2; D not certain. This CDR3 contains 14 residues. Germline lookup yields CDR1 WNHNN and CDR2 SYGVQD (reference sequence). Trimming left V 2 bases short and J 4 bases short, with 11 bases between. CDR3 loop: CASSEPGTLYGYTF. The CDR3 nucleotides read TGCGCCAGCAGTGAGCCGGGAACTCTCTATGGCTACACCTTC.

The chain joins TRBV4-2 to TRBJ2-5, with TRBD2 identical over 9 bases. Germline CDR1 and CDR2: LGHNA and YNFKEQ. V dropped 1 base and J dropped 5; count of bases not matched to a gene: 23. The length of the CDR3 is 21 residues. The CDR3 sequence is CASSQVRSSGSSIGEVETQYF. The CDR3, as DNA: TGTGCCAGCAGCCAAGTGCGAAGTAGCGGGAGCAGTATTGGAGAAGTGGAGACCCAGTACTTC.

The rearrangement joins TRBV2 to TRBJ1-4; D not resolved. The CDR3 runs to 14 residues. Germline CDR1 reads SNHLY; CDR2 reads FYNNEI. Between the trimmed V and J ends, which lost 7 bases and 4 bases, there was a span of 13 bases. The CDR3 sequence is CASTFMALNEKLFF. The CDR3 coding sequence is TGTGCCAGCACTTTCATGGCCCTTAATGAAAAACTGTTTTTT.

The rearrangement uses TRBV2 and TRBJ1-1; the D is unclear. The V end was cut by 1 base, the J end by 9 bases, with 6 bases between. The CDR3 totals 11 residues. In germline, CDR1 is SNHLY, CDR2 FYNNEI. CDR3 nucleotides: TGTGCCAGCAGTGAAGTAGCAAAAGCTTTCTTT. It translates to CASSEVAKAFF. The full variable domain, completed using reference TRBV2 and TRBJ1-1, is EPEVTQTPSHQVTQMGQEVILRCVPISNHLYFYWYRQILGQKVEFLVSFYNNEISEKSEIFDDQFSVERPDGSNFTLKIRSTKLEDSAMYFCASSEVAKAFFGQGTRLTVV.

The chain carries TRBV11-2 and TRBJ1-1; D is unresolved. CDR1 SGHAT and CDR2 FQNNGV come from the germline V gene. This CDR3 is 14 amino acids long. V dropped 8 bases and J dropped 0 bases, with 13 bases sitting between them. The CDR3 coding sequence is TGTGCCAGCGGGTCGGGAACCATGAACACTGAAGCTTTCTTT. Translated, it gives CASGSGTMNTEAFF. The whole variable domain, filled in from reference TRBV11-2 and TRBJ1-1, reads EAGVAQSPRYKIIEKRQSVAFWCNPISGHATLYWYQQILGQGPKLLIQFQNNGVVDDSQLPKDRFSAERLKGVDSTLKIQPAKLEDSAVYLCASGSGTMNTEAFFGQGTRLTVV.

J is TRBJ1-1 and V is TRBV6-1; D is unclear. Germline V lookup: CDR1 MNHNS, CDR2 SASEGT. CDR3 length: 13 amino acids. The germline V and J ends were trimmed by 1 base and 4 bases, with 7 bases remaining between them. The CDR3 nucleotides read TGTGCCAGCAGTGAAGGTGTCCTCACTGAAGCTTTCTTT. This encodes CASSEGVLTEAFF.

The rearrangement joins TRBV15 to TRBJ2-6; 7 bases fit TRBD1. The CDR3 is 17 residues long. Losses at the gene ends were 1 base for V and 3 bases for J; bases not matched to a gene: 6. The germline gives CDR1 LNHNV, CDR2 YYDKDF (reference sequence). This CDR3 is CATSRADRVDGANVLTF. CDR3 bases: TGTGCCACCAGCAGAGCCGACAGGGTAGATGGGGCCAACGTCCTGACTTTC.

The chain employs TRBV15 and TRBJ1-6; D may be TRBD1 (5 bases). Looked up from germline, CDR1 is LNHNV and CDR2 is YYDKDF (reference sequence). The length of the CDR3 is 14 residues. Trimming took 3 bases from V and 6 from J, leaving 9 bases between them. CDR3 protein: CATSRGRANSPLHF. The CDR3 bases are TGTGCCACCAGCAGGGGCAGGGCTAATTCACCCCTCCACTTT.

This clone was detected only once. The chain has TRBV28 and TRBJ2-5; D not resolved. Trimming removed 6 bases from V and 3 bases from J, with 8 bases in between. Germline V gene data show CDR1 as MDHEN and CDR2 as SYDVKM. The CDR3 consists of 12 residues. CDR3 nucleotide sequence: TGTGCCAGCAGCCGGTACGAAGAGACCCAGTACTTC. It codes for CASSRYEETQYF.

This clone appeared once. The chain uses TRBV6-5 and TRBJ1-2; 9 bases fit TRBD1. The CDR3 is 15 residues long. V dropped 6 bases and J dropped 4; count of bases not matched to a gene: 9. Germline-derived CDR1 and CDR2 are MNHEY and SVGAGI. CDR3 bases: TGTGCCAGCAGCACTACCTCGACAGGGGGCTATGGCTACACCTTC. It is translated as CASSTTSTGGYGYTF.

The chain recombines TRBV27 with TRBJ2-5, with TRBD2 matching over 14 bases. CDR3 length: 16 residues. CDR1 is MNHEY and CDR2 is SMNVEV in the germline V gene (reference sequence). V gave up 11 bases and J gave up 4 bases; unmatched junction bases: 12. CDR3 residues: CAVAPGLAGVVETQYF. The CDR3 DNA reads as TGTGCCGTCGCACCGGGACTAGCGGGAGTTGTAGAGACCCAGTACTTC.

The V call is TRBV11-1, the J call TRBJ1-4, with TRBD1 identical over 10 bases. CDR1 and CDR2 (germline): SGHAT, FQDESV (reference sequence). This CDR3 contains 14 residues. The V gene end was trimmed by 3 bases and the J gene end by 6 bases; junction bases not matched to a gene: 1. The CDR3 nucleotides read TGTGCCAGCAGCTTCGGACAGGGGGATGAAAAACTGTTTTTT. Translating it yields CASSFGQGDEKLFF.

The CDR3 reads CASSIGTGNTDTQYF. In DNA form, the CDR3 reads TGTGCCAGTAGTATTGGGACAGGGAATACAGATACGCAGTATTTT. The chain employs TRBV19 and TRBJ2-3; 9 nucleotides match TRBD1. The CDR3 contains 15 residues. V gave up 3 bases and J gave up 3 bases; unmatched junction bases: 4. CDR1 and CDR2 from the germline V gene are LNHDA and SQIVND (reference sequence).

This clone has a single count. The V gene is TRBV19, the J gene TRBJ2-1, with D perhaps matching TRBD2 (5 bases). Germline loops: CDR1 LNHDA, CDR2 SQIVND (reference sequence). This CDR3 region has 14 residues. Deletions cut 1 base from V and 5 bases from J, with 9 bases between. Here the CDR3 DNA reads TGTGCCAGTAGTATAGGCGGGCTGAACAATGAGCAGTTCTTC. Its protein product is CASSIGGLNNEQFF.

This clone was seen once. The chain employs TRBV11-3 and TRBJ2-5; D is undetermined. V lost 3 bases and J lost 1, with 12 bases in between. This CDR3 has 15 amino acids. The germline V gene encodes CDR1 SGHNT and CDR2 YENEEA. The CDR3 bases are TGTGCCAGCAGCTTCATTGGAGCCTTCCAAGAGACCCAGTACTTC. Its translation: CASSFIGAFQETQYF. The full variable domain, with the rest looked up from reference TRBV11-3 and TRBJ2-5, is EAGVVQSPRYKIIEKKQPVAFWCNPISGHNTLYWYLQNLGQGPELLIRYENEEAVDDSQLPKDRFSAERLKGVDSTLKIQPAELGDSAVYLCASSFIGAFQETQYFGPGTRLLVL.